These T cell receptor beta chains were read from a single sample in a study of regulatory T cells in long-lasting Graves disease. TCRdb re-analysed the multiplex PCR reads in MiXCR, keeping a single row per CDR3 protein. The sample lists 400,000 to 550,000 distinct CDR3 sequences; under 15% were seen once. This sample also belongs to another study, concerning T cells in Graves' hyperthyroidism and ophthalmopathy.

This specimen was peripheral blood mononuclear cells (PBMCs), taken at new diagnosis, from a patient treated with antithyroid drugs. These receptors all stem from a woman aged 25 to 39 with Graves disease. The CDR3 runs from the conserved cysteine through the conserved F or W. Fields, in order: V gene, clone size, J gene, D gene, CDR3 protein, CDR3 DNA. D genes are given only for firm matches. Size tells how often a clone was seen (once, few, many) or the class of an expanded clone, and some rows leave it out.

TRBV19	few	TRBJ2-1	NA	CASSISLAQQFF	TGTGCCAGTAGTATAAGCCTAGCGCAGCAGTTCTTC
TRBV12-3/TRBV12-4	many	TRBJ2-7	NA	CASSLGGARYEQYF	TGTGCCAGCAGTTTAGGGGGGGCGCGGTACGAGCAGTACTTC
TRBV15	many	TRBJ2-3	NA	CATSPSRDLGGTDTQYF	TGTGCCACCAGCCCTTCTAGGGATCTAGGTGGCACAGATACGCAGTATTTT
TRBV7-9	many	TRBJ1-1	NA	CASSQRGLMNTEAFF	TGTGCCAGCAGCCAACGGGGTCTCATGAACACTGAAGCTTTCTTT
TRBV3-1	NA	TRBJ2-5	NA	CASNNWGETQYF	TGTGCCAGCAATAACTGGGGGGAGACCCAGTACTTC
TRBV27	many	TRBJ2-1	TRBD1	CASSLGQGSDEQFF	TGTGCCAGCAGTCTTGGACAGGGTAGTGATGAGCAGTTCTTC
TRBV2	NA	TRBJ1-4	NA	CASSGTTGINEKLFF	TGTGCCAGCAGTGGAACCACAGGGATAAATGAAAAACTGTTTTTT
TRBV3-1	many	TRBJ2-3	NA	CASSHRKEDTQYF	TGTGCCAGCAGCCATAGGAAAGAAGATACGCAGTATTTT
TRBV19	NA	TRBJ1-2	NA	CASSIIGGGDPSNYGYTF	TGTGCCAGTAGTATCATTGGGGGCGGGGACCCCTCTAACTATGGCTACACCTTC
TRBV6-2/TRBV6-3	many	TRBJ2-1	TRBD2	CASSYGTSLNEQFF	TGTGCCAGCAGTTACGGGACTAGCTTGAATGAGCAGTTCTTC
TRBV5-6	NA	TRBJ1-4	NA	CASSWGGRTNEKLFF	TGTGCCAGCAGCTGGGGGGGTAGAACTAATGAAAAACTGTTTTTT
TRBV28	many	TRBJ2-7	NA	CASFGTPSYEQYF	TGTGCCAGTTTCGGGACCCCATCCTACGAGCAGTACTTC
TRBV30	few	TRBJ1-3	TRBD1	CACATGNRNTIYF	TGTGCCTGCGCGACAGGGAATCGAAACACCATATATTTT
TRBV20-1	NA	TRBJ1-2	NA	CSATSTLDYGYTF	TGCAGTGCTACCAGCACCCTGGACTATGGCTACACCTTC
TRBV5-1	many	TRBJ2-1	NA	CASSTGAQNNEQFF	TGCGCCAGCAGCACCGGGGCGCAGAACAATGAGCAGTTCTTC
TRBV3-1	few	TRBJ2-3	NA	CASSQAETSTDTQYF	TGTGCCAGCAGCCAGGCAGAAACTAGCACAGATACGCAGTATTTT
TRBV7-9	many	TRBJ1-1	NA	CASSPLGDARTEAFF	TGTGCCAGCAGCCCTTTGGGTGATGCTCGCACTGAAGCTTTCTTT
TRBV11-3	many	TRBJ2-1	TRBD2	CASSFSGSSPNEQFF	TGTGCCAGCAGCTTTAGCGGGAGCTCCCCCAATGAGCAGTTCTTC
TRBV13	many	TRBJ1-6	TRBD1	CASSMDRSNSPLHF	TGTGCCAGCAGCATGGACAGGTCGAATTCACCCCTCCACTTT
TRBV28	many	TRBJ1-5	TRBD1	CASNLDREIYQPQHF	TGTGCCAGCAATTTGGACAGGGAGATATATCAGCCCCAGCATTTT
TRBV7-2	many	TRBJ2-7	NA	CASSLGSFYSYEQYF	TGTGCCAGCAGCTTAGGCTCATTTTACTCCTACGAGCAGTACTTC
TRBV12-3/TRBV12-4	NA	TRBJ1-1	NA	CASSFNPSLNTEAFF	TGTGCCAGCAGTTTTAACCCGTCCTTGAACACTGAAGCTTTCTTT
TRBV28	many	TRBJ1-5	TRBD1	CASSFDRDVQPQHF	TGTGCCAGCAGTTTTGACAGGGACGTGCAGCCCCAGCATTTT
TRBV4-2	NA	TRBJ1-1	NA	CASSQDEGLWTEAFF	TGTGCCAGCAGCCAAGATGAGGGTTTGTGGACTGAAGCTTTCTTT
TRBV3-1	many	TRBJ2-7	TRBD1	CASSQGTGISYEQYF	TGTGCCAGCAGCCAAGGGACAGGGATCTCCTACGAGCAGTACTTC
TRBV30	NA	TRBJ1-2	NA	CAWSWPNSGYGYTF	TGTGCCTGGAGTTGGCCCAATTCGGGCTATGGCTACACCTTC
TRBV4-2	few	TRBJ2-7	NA	CASSQEDPLGGVHEQYF	TGTGCCAGCAGCCAAGAAGACCCCCTGGGAGGAGTCCACGAGCAGTACTTC
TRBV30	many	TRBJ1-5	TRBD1	CAWGDRGDQPQHF	TGTGCCTGGGGAGACAGGGGAGATCAGCCCCAGCATTTT
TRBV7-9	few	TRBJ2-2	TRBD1	CASSPPGQELTGELFF	TGTGCCAGCAGCCCTCCGGGACAGGAGCTCACCGGGGAGCTGTTTTTT
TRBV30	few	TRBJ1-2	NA	CAWSVRGAGGGYTF	TGTGCCTGGAGTGTTCGGGGGGCAGGCGGGGGCTACACCTTC
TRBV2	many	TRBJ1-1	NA	CASSESDLIFTEAFF	TGTGCCAGCAGTGAATCTGACCTTATTTTCACTGAAGCTTTCTTT
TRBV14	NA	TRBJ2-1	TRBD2	CASSHGTSGRYSYNEQFF	TGTGCCAGCAGCCACGGGACTAGCGGGAGGTACTCCTACAATGAGCAGTTCTTC
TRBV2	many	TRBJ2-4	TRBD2	CASSGLAENIQYF	TGTGCCAGCAGTGGTCTAGCGGAAAACATTCAGTACTTC
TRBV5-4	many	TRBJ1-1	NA	CASSLRPSRGIGEAFF	TGTGCCAGCAGCTTGAGGCCCAGTCGAGGGATCGGTGAAGCTTTCTTT
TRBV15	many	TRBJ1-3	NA	CATSRAWGGLSGNTIYF	TGTGCCACCAGCAGGGCTTGGGGAGGTCTCTCTGGAAACACCATATATTTT
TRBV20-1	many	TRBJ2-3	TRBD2	CSASGRIADTQYF	TGCAGTGCTAGCGGGAGGATCGCAGATACGCAGTATTTT
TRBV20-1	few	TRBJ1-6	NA	CSARIPTDSPLHF	TGCAGTGCTAGAATCCCGACAGACTCACCCCTCCACTTT
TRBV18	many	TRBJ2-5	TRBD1	CASSPLRDRGQETQYF	TGTGCCAGCTCACCCCTTCGAGACAGGGGGCAAGAGACCCAGTACTTC
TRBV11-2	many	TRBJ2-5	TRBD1	CASSFAGGAEQETQYF	TGTGCCAGCAGCTTCGCAGGGGGAGCGGAACAAGAGACCCAGTACTTC
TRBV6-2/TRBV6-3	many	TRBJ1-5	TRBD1	CASSSQGGNQPQHF	TGTGCCAGCAGTTCACAGGGGGGGAATCAGCCCCAGCATTTT
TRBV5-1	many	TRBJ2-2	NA	CASSSEQAPGGELFF	TGCGCCAGCAGCTCGGAACAGGCCCCAGGCGGGGAGCTGTTTTTT